The 10 T cell receptor beta chains given below trace back to one sample, sequenced in a study of cytomegalovirus exposure and HLA in healthy donors (dated by TCRdb to 2016 to 2017). The library came from the immunoSEQ multiplex PCR assay. TCRdb provides this immuneACCESS table in a form limited to in-frame rearrangements. Some clones are lacking; in checked studies, under half of them reflect an unresolved V gene, and why the rest are absent is not known. The table for this sample lists 250,000 or so clones; roughly 87% of them were counted only once. The ten largest clonotypes hold 12% of the sample. Sequencing was carried out using PBMCs. The origin of the receptors is a man younger than 35 in good health and CMV-seropositive.

This clone was seen once. The V call is TRBV11-1, the J call TRBJ2-5, with 7 nucleotides matching TRBD2. The CDR3 is 15 amino acids. Trimming took 5 bases from V and 4 from J; bases not matched to a gene: 10. The germline CDR1 and CDR2 sequences are SGHAT and FQDESV (reference sequence). CDR3 in DNA: TGTGCCAGCAGCATCGGGAGGAGAGTTTCAGAGACCCAGTACTTC. Amino acid sequence: CASSIGRRVSETQYF.

The chain uses TRBV10-3 and TRBJ2-7, with D tentatively TRBD1 or TRBD2 (6 bases each). This CDR3 has 14 residues. Germline CDR1 reads ENHRY; CDR2 reads SYGVKD. V was trimmed by 4 bases and J by 4 bases, leaving 14 bases between them. The CDR3 protein is CAISGSEGGYEQYF. CDR3 coding DNA: TGTGCCATCAGTGGATCGGAGGGGGGTTACGAGCAGTACTTC.

There are a few counts of this clone. The chain uses TRBV28 and TRBJ1-5; TRBD1 aligns across 9 bases. The CDR3 is 15 amino acids. The V and J ends lost 5 bases and 4 bases, in that order; junction bases with no gene match: 6. Per germline, CDR1 MDHEN and CDR2 SYDVKM. CDR3 coding DNA: TGTGCCAGCAGTGGGACAGGGTGGGGGAATCAGCCCCAGCATTTT. Its translation is CASSGTGWGNQPQHF.

This clone has more than one count but fewer than ten. The V and J genes are TRBV5-6 and TRBJ2-5, with a possible D match to TRBD2 (6 bases). Trimming left V 3 bases short and J 1 base short, with 10 bases between. The CDR3 is made up of 14 amino acids. Looked up from germline, CDR1 is SGHDT and CDR2 is YYEEEE. CDR3 in DNA: TGTGCCAGCAGCTACTTGACTAGCCAAGAGACCCAGTACTTC. Its protein is CASSYLTSQETQYF.

V and J are TRBV5-1 and TRBJ1-1; TRBD1 is a possible D gene (5 bases). The V and J ends lost 3 bases and 4 bases respectively, with 13 bases between them. CDR3 length: 14 residues. Germline CDR1 SGHRS, CDR2 YFSETQ. The CDR3 nucleotides read TGCGCCAGCAGCTCGGGCCCAGGGAGCACTGAAGCTTTCTTT. As protein: CASSSGPGSTEAFF.

The gene calls are TRBV11-2 and TRBJ1-4; tentative D call: TRBD1 (5 bases). The germline gives CDR1 SGHAT, CDR2 FQNNGV. V lost 1 base, J lost 7 bases, and 16 bases lay in between. The CDR3 sequence is 16 residues long. CDR3 sequence: CASSLVLGGVGEKLFF. The CDR3 DNA follows: TGTGCCAGCAGCTTAGTTCTAGGAGGGGTTGGTGAAAAACTGTTTTTT.

V and J are TRBV19 and TRBJ1-5; D is unclear. This CDR3 is built from 16 residues. Trimming shortened V by 4 bases and J by 0 bases, and 13 bases separated the two germline ends. CDR1 is LNHDA and CDR2 is SQIVND in the germline V gene (reference sequence). DNA for the CDR3: TGTGCCAGTAGTAATATTCTGGCAAATAGCAATCAGCCCCAGCATTTT. Its protein product is CASSNILANSNQPQHF. Drawing the rest from reference TRBV19 and TRBJ1-5, the complete variable domain is DGGITQSPKYLFRKEGQNVTLSCEQNLNHDAMYWYRQDPGQGLRLIYYSQIVNDFQKGDIAEGYSVSREKKESFPLTVTSAQKNPTAFYLCASSNILANSNQPQHFGDGTRLSIL.

The rearrangement uses TRBV7-9 and TRBJ2-5, with a tentative D call TRBD2 (6 bases). Deletions cut 3 bases from V and 2 bases from J, with 7 bases between. The germline gives CDR1 SEHNR, CDR2 FQNEAQ (reference sequence). The CDR3 is 13 residues long. This chain's CDR3 is CASSFGGQETQYF. CDR3 coding DNA: TGTGCCAGCAGCTTTGGGGGGCAAGAGACCCAGTACTTC.

V and J are TRBV5-1 and TRBJ1-2; D perhaps matches TRBD1 (6 bases). V lost 4 bases to trimming and J lost 9 bases, with 19 bases between them. Germline-derived CDR1 and CDR2 are SGHRS and YFSETQ. The CDR3 spans 14 residues. The CDR3 spells CASSRWDTGGSYTF. The CDR3, as DNA: TGCGCCAGCAGCCGATGGGACACCGGTGGCAGCTACACCTTC.

Only a few counts were recorded for this clone. The chain employs TRBV5-1 and TRBJ1-1, with D unresolved. Germline CDR1 is SGHRS and CDR2 is YFSETQ. With 5 bases removed from V and 5 bases from J, the gap between germline ends came to 13 bases. This CDR3 comprises 13 residues. The CDR3 nucleotides are TGCGCCAGCAGGAGTCGTGATTCAACTGAAGCTTTCTTT. Protein: CASRSRDSTEAFF.